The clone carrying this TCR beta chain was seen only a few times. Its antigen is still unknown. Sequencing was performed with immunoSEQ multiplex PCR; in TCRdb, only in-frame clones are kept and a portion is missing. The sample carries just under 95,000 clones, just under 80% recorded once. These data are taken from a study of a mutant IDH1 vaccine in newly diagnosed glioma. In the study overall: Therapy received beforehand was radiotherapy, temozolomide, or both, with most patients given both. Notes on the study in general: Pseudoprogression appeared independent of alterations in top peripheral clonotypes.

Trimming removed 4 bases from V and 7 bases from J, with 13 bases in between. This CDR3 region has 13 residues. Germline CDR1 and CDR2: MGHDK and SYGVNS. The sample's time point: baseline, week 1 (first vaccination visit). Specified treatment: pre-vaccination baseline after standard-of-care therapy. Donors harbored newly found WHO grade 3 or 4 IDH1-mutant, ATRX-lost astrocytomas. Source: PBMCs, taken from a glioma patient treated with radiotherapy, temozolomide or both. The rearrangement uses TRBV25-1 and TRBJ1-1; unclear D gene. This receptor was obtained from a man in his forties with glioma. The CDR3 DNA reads TGTGCCAGCAGTGCAGTGGCGGCCATTGAAGCTTTCTTT. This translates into CASSAVAAIEAFF.